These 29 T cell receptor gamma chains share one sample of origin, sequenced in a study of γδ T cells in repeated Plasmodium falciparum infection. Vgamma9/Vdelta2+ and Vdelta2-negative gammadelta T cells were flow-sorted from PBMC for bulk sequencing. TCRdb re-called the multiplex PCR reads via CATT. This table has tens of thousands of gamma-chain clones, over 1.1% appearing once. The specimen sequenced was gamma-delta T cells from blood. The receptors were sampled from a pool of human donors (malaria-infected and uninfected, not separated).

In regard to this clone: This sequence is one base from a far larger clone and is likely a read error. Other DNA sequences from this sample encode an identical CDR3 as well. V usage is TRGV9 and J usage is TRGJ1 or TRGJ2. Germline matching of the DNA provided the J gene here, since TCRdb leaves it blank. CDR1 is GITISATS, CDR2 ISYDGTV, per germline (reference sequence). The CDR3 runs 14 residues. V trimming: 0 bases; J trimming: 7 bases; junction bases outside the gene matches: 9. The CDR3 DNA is TGTGCCTTGTGGGAGGTGTTGGTATACTATAAGAAACTCTTT. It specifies CALWEVLVYYKKLF.

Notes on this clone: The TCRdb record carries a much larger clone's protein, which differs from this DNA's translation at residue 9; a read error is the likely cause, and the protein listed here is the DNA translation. As DNA, the CDR3 is TGTGCCACCTGGGACATTCATTATCATAAGAAACTCTTT. Translated: CATWDIHYHKKLF. The gene calls are TRGV5 and TRGJ1 or TRGJ2. Since TCRdb gives no J gene, matching the DNA to germline was used here to assign it. The CDR3 contains 13 residues. The germline CDR1 and CDR2 sequences are VINAFY and YDVSNSKD.

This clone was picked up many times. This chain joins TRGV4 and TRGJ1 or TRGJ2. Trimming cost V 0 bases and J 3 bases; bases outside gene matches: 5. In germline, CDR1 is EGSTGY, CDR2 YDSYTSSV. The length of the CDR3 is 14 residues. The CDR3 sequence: CATWDGLPYYKKLF. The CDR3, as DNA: TGTGCCACCTGGGATGGGCTACCTTATTATAAGAAACTCTTT.

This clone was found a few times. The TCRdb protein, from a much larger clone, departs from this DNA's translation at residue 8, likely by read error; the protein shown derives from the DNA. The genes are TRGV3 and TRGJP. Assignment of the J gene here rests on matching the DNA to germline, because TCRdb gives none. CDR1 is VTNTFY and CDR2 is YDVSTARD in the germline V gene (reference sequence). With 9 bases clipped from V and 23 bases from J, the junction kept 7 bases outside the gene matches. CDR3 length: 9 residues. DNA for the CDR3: TGTGCCACCGGTTGGTTCAAGGTATTT. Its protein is CATGWFKVF.

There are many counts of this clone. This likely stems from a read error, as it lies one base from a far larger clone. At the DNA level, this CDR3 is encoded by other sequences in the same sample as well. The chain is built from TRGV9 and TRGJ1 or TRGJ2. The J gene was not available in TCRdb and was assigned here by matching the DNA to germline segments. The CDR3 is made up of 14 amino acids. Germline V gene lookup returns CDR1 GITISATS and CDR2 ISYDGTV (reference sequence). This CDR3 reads CALWEVPYYYKKLF. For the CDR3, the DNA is TGTGCCTTGTGGGAGGTGCCCTATTACTATAAGAAACTCTTT.

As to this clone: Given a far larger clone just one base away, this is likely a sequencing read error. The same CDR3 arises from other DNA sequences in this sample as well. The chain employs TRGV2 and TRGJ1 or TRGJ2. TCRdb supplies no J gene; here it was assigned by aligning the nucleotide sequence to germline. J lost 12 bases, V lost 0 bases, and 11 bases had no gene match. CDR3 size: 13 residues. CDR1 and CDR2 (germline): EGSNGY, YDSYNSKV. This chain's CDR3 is CATWDGPSRLKLF. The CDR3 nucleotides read TGTGCCACCTGGGACGGGCCGTCCCGGTTGAAACTCTTT.

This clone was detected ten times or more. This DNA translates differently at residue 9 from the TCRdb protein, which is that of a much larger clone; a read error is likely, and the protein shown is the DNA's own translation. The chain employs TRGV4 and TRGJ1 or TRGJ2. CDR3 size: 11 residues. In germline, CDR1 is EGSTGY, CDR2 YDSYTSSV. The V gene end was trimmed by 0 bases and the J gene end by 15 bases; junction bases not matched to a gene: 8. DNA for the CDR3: TGTGCCACCTGGGATGGGCCTGGGAGACTCTTT. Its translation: CATWDGPGRLF.

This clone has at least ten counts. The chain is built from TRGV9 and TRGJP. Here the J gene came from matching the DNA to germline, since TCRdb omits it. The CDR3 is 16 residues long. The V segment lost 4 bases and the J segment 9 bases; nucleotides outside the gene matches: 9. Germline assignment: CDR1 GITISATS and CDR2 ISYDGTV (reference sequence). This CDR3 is CALWDLEGLGKKIKVF. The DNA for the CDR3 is TGTGCCTTGTGGGATCTAGAAGGGTTGGGCAAAAAAATCAAGGTATTT.

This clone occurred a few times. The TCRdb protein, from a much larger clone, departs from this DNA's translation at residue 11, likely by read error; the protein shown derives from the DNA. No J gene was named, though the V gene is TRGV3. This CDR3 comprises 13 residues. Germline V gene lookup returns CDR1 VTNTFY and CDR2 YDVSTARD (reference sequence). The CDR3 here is CATWDRRREKRLF. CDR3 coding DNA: TGTGCCACCTGGGACAGGAGGAGGGAAAAGAGACTCTTT.

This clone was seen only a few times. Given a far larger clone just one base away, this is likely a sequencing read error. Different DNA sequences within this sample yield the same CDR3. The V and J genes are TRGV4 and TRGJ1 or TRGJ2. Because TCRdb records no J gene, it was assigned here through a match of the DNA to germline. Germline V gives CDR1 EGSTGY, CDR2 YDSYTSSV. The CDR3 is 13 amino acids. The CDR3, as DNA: TGCGCCACCTGGGATGCCCGGGGGCATAAGAAACTCTTT. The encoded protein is CATWDARGHKKLF.

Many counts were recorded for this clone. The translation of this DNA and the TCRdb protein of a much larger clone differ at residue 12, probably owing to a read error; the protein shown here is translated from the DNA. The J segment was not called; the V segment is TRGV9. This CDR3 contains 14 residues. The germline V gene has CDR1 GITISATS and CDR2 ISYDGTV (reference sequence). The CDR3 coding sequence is TGTGCCTTGTGGGAGGTGGGACATTATTATAAGAGACTCTTT. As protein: CALWEVGHYYKRLF.

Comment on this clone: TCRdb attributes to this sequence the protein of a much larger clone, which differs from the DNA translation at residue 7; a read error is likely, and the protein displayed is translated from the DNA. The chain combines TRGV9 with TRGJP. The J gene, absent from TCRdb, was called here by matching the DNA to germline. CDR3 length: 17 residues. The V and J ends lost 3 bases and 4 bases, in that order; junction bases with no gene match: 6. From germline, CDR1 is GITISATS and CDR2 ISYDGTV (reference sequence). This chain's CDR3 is CALWETFQELGKKIKVF. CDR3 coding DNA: TGTGCCTTGTGGGAGACCTTTCAAGAGTTGGGCAAAAAAATCAAGGTATTT.

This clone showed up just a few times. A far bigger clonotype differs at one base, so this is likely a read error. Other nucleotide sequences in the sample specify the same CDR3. The CDR3 loop is CATWDGPWIKTF. The DNA for the CDR3 is TGTGCCACCTGGGACGGGCCTTGGATCAAGACGTTC. No J gene was assigned, while the V gene was called as TRGV2. The CDR3 runs to 12 residues. Germline assignment: CDR1 EGSNGY and CDR2 YDSYNSKV.

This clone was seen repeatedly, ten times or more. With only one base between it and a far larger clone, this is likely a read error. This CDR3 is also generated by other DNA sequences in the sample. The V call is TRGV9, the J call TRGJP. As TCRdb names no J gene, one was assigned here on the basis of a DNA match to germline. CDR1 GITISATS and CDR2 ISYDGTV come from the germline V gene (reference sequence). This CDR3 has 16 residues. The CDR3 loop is CALWEVTELGKKIKVF. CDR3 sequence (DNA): TGTGCCTTGTGGGAGGTGACAGAGTTGGGCAAGAAAATCAAGGTATTT.

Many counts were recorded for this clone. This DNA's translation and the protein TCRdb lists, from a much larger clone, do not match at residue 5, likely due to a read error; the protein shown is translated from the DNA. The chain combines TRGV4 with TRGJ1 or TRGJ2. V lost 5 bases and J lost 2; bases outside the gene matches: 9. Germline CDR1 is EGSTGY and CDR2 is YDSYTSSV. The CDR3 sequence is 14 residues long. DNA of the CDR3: TGTGCCACCTGGGGTGAATTGGATTATTATAAGAAACTCTTT. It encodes CATWGELDYYKKLF.

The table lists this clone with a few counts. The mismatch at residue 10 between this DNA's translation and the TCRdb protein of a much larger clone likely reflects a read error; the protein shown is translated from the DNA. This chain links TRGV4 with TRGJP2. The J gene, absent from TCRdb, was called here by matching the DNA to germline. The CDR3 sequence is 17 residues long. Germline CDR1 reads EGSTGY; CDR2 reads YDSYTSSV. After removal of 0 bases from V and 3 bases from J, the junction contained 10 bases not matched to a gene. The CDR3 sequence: CATWDGPTYGSDWIKTF. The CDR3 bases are TGTGCCACCTGGGATGGGCCTACGTATGGTAGTGATTGGATCAAGACGTTT.

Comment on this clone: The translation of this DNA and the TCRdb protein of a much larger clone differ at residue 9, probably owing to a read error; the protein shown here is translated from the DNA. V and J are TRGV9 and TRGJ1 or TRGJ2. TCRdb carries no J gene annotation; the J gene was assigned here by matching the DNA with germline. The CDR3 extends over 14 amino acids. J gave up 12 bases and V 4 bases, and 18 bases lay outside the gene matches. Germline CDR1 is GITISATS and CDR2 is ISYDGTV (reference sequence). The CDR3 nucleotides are TGTGCCTTGTGGGACCAAACGACCAGCGGCAGGAAACTCTTT. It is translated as CALWDQTTSGRKLF.

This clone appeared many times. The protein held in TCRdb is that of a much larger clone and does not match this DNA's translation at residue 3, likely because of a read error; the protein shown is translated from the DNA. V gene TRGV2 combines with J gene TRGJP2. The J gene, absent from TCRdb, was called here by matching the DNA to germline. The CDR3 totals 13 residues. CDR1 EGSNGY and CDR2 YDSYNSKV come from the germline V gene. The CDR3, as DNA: TGTGCCGCCTGGGACGAAGCGGATTGGATCAAGACGTTT. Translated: CAAWDEADWIKTF.

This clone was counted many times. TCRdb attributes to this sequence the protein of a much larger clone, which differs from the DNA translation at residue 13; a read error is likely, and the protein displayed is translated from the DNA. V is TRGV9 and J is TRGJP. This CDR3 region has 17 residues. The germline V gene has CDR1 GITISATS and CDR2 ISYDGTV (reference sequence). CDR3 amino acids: CALWEVKAKLGKEIKVF. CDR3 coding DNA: TGTGCCTTGTGGGAGGTGAAGGCCAAGTTGGGCAAAGAAATCAAGGTATTT.

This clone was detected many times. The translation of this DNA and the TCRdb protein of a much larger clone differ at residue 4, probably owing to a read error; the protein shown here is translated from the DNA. The CDR3 protein is CALGEVNRKLF. The CDR3 DNA is TGTGCCTTGGGGGAGGTTAATAGGAAACTCTTT. V and J are TRGV9 and TRGJ1 or TRGJ2. TCRdb supplies no J gene; here it was assigned by aligning the nucleotide sequence to germline. CDR1 GITISATS and CDR2 ISYDGTV come from the germline V gene (reference sequence). The CDR3 is 11 residues long.

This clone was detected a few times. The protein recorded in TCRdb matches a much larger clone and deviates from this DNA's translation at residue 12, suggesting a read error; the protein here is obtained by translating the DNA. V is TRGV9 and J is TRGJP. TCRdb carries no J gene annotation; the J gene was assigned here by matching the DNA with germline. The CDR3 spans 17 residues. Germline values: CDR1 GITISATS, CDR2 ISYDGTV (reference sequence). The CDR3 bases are TGTGCCTTGTGGGAGTCCCTACAAGAGTTGGGCGAAAAAATCAAGGTATTT. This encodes CALWESLQELGEKIKVF.

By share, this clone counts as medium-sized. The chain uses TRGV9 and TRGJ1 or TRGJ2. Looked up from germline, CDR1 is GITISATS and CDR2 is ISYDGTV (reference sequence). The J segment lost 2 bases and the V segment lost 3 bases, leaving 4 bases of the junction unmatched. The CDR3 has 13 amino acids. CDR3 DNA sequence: TGTGCCTTGTGGGAGAGGGATTATTATAAGAAACTCTTT. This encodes CALWERDYYKKLF.

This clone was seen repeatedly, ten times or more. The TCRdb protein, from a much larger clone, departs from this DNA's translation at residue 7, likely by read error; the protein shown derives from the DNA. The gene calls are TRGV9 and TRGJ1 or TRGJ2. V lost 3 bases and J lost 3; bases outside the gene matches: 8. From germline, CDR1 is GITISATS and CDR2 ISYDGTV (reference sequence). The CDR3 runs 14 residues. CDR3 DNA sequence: TGTGCCTTGTGGGAGCCGGAGACTTATTATAAGAAACTCTTT. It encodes CALWEPETYYKKLF.

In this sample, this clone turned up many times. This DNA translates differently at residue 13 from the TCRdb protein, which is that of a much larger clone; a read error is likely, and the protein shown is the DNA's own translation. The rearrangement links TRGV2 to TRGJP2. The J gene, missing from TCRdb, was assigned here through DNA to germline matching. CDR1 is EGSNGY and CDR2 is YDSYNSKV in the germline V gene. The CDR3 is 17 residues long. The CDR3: CATWDLQTYSSDRIKTF. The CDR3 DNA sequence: TGTGCCACCTGGGACCTACAGACGTATAGTAGTGATCGGATCAAGACGTTT.

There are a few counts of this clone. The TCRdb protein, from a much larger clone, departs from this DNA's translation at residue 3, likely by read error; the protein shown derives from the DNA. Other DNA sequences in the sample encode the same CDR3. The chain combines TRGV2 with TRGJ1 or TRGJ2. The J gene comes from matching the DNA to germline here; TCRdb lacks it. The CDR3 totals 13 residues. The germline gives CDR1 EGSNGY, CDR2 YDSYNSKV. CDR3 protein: CAPWDGRRYKKLF. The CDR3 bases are TGTGCCCCCTGGGACGGGCGAAGGTATAAGAAACTCTTT.

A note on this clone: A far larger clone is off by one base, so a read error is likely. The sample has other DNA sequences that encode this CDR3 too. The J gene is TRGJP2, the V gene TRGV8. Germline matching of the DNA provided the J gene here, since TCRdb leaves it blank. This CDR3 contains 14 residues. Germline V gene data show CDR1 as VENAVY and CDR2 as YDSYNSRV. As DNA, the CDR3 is TGTGCCACCTGGGATAAGAGTAGTGACTGGATCAAGACGTTT. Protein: CATWDKSSDWIKTF.

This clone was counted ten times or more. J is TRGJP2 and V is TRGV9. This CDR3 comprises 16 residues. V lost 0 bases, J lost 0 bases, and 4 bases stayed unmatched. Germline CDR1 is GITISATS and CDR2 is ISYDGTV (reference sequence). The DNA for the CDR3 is TGTGCCTTGTGGGAGGTGCCTTATAGTAGTGATTGGATCAAGACGTTT. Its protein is CALWEVPYSSDWIKTF.

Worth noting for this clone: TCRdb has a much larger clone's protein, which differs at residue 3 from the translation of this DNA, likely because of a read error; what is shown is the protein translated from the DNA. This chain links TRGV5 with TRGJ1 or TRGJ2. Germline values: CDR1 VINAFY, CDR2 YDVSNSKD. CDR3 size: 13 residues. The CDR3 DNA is TGTGCCCCCTGGGACAGGTGTTGTTATAAGAAACTCTTT. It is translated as CAPWDRCCYKKLF.

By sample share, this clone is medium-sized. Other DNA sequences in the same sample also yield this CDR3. CDR3 protein: CATWDELDYYKKLF. The CDR3 DNA is TGTGCCACCTGGGATGAATTGGATTATTATAAGAAACTCTTT. The chain uses TRGV4 and TRGJ1 or TRGJ2. The V gene's germline CDR1 is EGSTGY and CDR2 YDSYTSSV. CDR3 length equals 14 residues. The ends lost 2 bases at V and 2 bases at J; junction bases unmatched: 6.